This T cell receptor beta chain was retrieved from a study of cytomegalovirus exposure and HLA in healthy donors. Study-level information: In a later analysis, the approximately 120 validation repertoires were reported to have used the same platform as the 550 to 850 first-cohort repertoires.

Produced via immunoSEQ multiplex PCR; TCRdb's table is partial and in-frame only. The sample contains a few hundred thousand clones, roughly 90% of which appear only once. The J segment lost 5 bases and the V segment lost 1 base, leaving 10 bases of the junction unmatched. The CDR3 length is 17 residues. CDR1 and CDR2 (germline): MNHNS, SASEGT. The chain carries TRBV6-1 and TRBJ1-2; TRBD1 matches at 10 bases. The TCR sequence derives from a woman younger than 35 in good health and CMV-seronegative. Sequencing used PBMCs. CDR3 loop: CASSEEDGTGALYGYTF. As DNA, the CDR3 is TGTGCCAGCAGTGAAGAAGACGGGACAGGGGCCTTATATGGCTACACCTTC.